The following is a TCR beta chain sequence with its context. The antigen is not known. Primers included in the PCR were 60 Vbeta and 13 Jbeta primers. Some clones are missing from TCRdb's copy, which holds only in-frame ones; the method was immunoSEQ multiplex PCR. There are under 200,000 clones in the sample; 82% occur only once, and more than 1.3% lies in the top ten. Trimming removed 5 bases from V and 2 bases from J; junction bases left unmatched: 3. This CDR3 is built from 14 residues. Germline loops: CDR1 SGHNT, CDR2 YYREEE (reference sequence). This sample is part of a study of cytomegalovirus exposure and HLA in healthy donors. Looking at the study overall: HLA-typed donors contributed approximately 92 million unique TCRs, which were held in an early data release.

Overall study findings and caveats: There were some public TCRs occurring in many donors, but most TCR sequences were rare. Earlier analysis found most TCR beta V segments productive about 90% or about 30% of the time.

The rearrangement uses TRBV5-4 and TRBJ1-4; 7 nucleotides line up with TRBD1. The sequencing input was PBMCs. The sequence derives from a girl aged 5-17 years in good health and CMV-seropositive. CDR3 loop: CASSRQGTNEKLFF. The CDR3 nucleotides read TGTGCCAGCAGTAGACAGGGCACTAATGAAAAACTGTTTTTT.